This paragraph reports one T cell receptor beta chain. As yet, its antigen is unknown. Other DNA sequences within the sample encode an identical CDR3. This table comes from immunoSEQ multiplex PCR, and its TCRdb copy is limited to in-frame clones, with some not included. The sample contains around 100,000 clones, 91% of which appear only once. This record comes from a study of siplizumab effects on memory and regulatory T cells. Study conclusions and caveats: Memory cells seemed less diverse than naive T cells, which seemed major alloresponse contributors. It was never confirmed that proliferating Tregs from siplizumab cultures were suppressive. Roughly 80-95% of proliferating CD4+ or CD8+ clones defied assignment to a naive or memory phenotype.

The V gene end was trimmed by 4 bases and the J gene end by 0 bases; junction bases not matched to a gene: 3. From germline, CDR1 is SGHRS and CDR2 YFSETQ. The CDR3 length is 14 residues. This TCR was sampled from a human donor in good health. The chain joins TRBV5-1 to TRBJ2-5, with 7 bases lining up with TRBD1. The sequenced sample was CD4+ T cells sorted from blood. In nucleotides, the CDR3 is TGCGCCAGCAGCCGCGGACAGGACCAAGAGACCCAGTACTTC. Its protein is CASSRGQDQETQYF.